This T cell receptor beta chain was captured by sequencing in a study of T cell repertoires in MIS-A myocarditis (dated by TCRdb to between 2020 and 2023). TCRbeta CDR3 regions were amplified with the immunoSEQ bias-controlled multiplex PCR and sequenced at high throughput. The original methods were these. The immunoSEQ vendor pipeline collapsed and filtered the CDR3 sequences so that the abundance and frequency of each unique TCRbeta CDR3 could be quantified. CD-HIT clustered dominant CDR3 amino acid sequences with SARS-CoV-2-specific ImmuneCODE TCRbeta sequences at a 90% global sequence identity threshold. Clones were classed as hyperexpanded at frequencies of 0.1 to 1 and as large at frequencies of 0.01 to 0.1. For the dominant clones, CDR3 amino acid sequences and V and J gene assignments were confirmed with MiXCR. The R stringdist package was used to calculate Levenshtein distances between the patient clonotypes and the ImmuneCODE hits. This immuneACCESS table, as held by TCRdb, lists in-frame sequences with V and J called but not all clones. Of the missing ones, under half trace to an unresolved V gene in checked studies; the others have no known cause. That table gives V, J and clone size, and the DNA gave D and trimming. This sample has some 10,000 clones in its table, and around nine tenths of those were observed once. Approximately 2.2% of the sample belongs to the ten largest clones.

CDR3 length: 12 amino acids, cysteine to phenylalanine. The entry retains the CDR3 DNA only, 36 bases that are in frame from base 1. A distance of 1 base separates the germline ends of V and J, which lose 4 bases and 2 bases respectively. CDR1 and CDR2 were assigned from the germline V gene as KGHDR and SFDVKD. On this clone itself: What this receptor recognizes is not known. Base qualities are missing; no much larger clone stands one base away.

The QIAamp DNA FFPE kit was used to extract genomic DNA from formalin-fixed paraffin-embedded autopsy tissue. This chain joins TRBV24-1 to TRBJ2-2, with no reliable assignment of the D segment. The receptor was derived from a man between 18 and 29 years old with fulminant myocarditis from multisystem inflammatory syndrome in adults (MIS-A) after COVID-19. Sequencing was performed on thoracic lymph node tissue obtained at autopsy. The CDR3 protein is CATSENTGELFF. The nucleotide sequence reads TGTGCCACCAGTGAAAACACCGGGGAGCTGTTTTTT.